This entry lists 32 T cell receptor beta chains sequenced from one sample in a study of blood T cells in healthy people across ages. The use of a sample-barcoded 5' primer and a J-beta primer mix characterized a second PCR of roughly 6 to 11 cycles. In TCRdb, the 5' RACE reads were re-called with MiXCR into one record per CDR3 protein. The data show approximately 1.5 million distinct CDR3 sequences, roughly 43% seen once. The specimen was blood. These receptor sequences come from a woman between 18 and 30 years old in good health.

V is TRBV7-6 and J is TRBJ2-7; 8 bases fit TRBD2. Germline trimming cut 2 bases from V and 1 base from J; bases unmatched to any gene: 7. The germline V gene has CDR1 SGHVS and CDR2 FNYEAQ. The CDR3 consists of 16 residues. The CDR3 DNA is TGTGCCAGCAGCTTATTAGGTTCGGGAGGGTCCTACGAGCAGTACTTC. Translating it yields CASSLLGSGGSYEQYF. Using reference TRBV7-6 and TRBJ2-7 for the parts outside the CDR3, the full variable domain is GAGVSQSPRYKVTKRGQDVALRCDPISGHVSLYWYRQALGQGPEFLTYFNYEAQQDKSGLPNDRFSAERPEGSISTLTIQRTEQRDSAMYRCASSLLGSGGSYEQYFGPGTRLTVT.

In this sample, this clonotype turned up a few times. V usage is TRBV9 and J usage is TRBJ2-1; TRBD1 agrees at 7 bases. Per the germline V gene, CDR1 is SGDLS and CDR2 is YYNGEE. J lost 3 bases, V lost 4 bases, and 7 bases had no gene match. The CDR3 length is 15 residues. The CDR3 DNA is TGTGCCAGCAGCATCTGGGACAGTAGCTACAATGAGCAGTTCTTC. Translation gives CASSIWDSSYNEQFF.

The rearrangement uses TRBV4-2 and TRBJ2-7; 10 bases agree with TRBD2. CDR3 length: 17 residues. Per the germline V gene, CDR1 is LGHNA and CDR2 is YNFKEQ. V lost 1 base to trimming and J lost 0 bases; unmatched junction nucleotides: 6. The CDR3 loop is CASSQGVAGGDSYEQYF. In DNA form, the CDR3 reads TGTGCCAGCAGCCAAGGAGTAGCGGGAGGAGACTCCTACGAGCAGTACTTC.

CDR3 nucleotide sequence: TGTGCCAGCAGTCGCCCCACAGGGATCCCTCTATCGTGGGATGAGCAGTTCTTC. Translating it yields CASSRPTGIPLSWDEQFF. J is TRBJ2-1 and V is TRBV12-3 or TRBV12-4; D possibly corresponds to TRBD1 (6 bases). The CDR3 length is 18 residues. Between the trimmed V and J ends, which lost 5 bases and 8 bases, there was a span of 28 bases.

This chain links TRBV7-9 with TRBJ2-1, with D perhaps matching TRBD2 (6 bases). This CDR3 has 17 amino acids. Trimming removed 4 bases from V and 0 bases from J, with 16 bases in between. Per germline, CDR1 SEHNR and CDR2 FQNEAQ (reference sequence). The CDR3 DNA is TGTGCCAGCAGCTCGAGGACTATCTGGAACTCCTACAATGAGCAGTTCTTC. The encoded protein is CASSSRTIWNSYNEQFF.

This chain links TRBV7-2 with TRBJ2-6; maybe TRBD1 (5 bases). The ends were cut back, 7 bases at V and 0 bases at J, with 19 bases in the middle. This CDR3 spans 18 amino acids. Germline CDR1 is SGHTA and CDR2 is FQGNSA. The CDR3 protein is CASNSRTTLRSGANVLTF. CDR3 bases: TGTGCCAGCAACTCCCGGACAACGTTACGCTCTGGGGCCAACGTCCTGACTTTC.

The gene calls are TRBV7-2 and TRBJ2-7; perhaps TRBD2 as D (6 bases). This CDR3 is built from 16 residues. Germline CDR1 SGHTA, CDR2 FQGNSA. V lost 1 base, J lost 2 bases, and 15 bases lay in between. CDR3 residues: CASSLVSGGSTYEQYF. In DNA form, the CDR3 reads TGTGCCAGCAGCTTAGTATCCGGGGGTTCCACCTACGAGCAGTACTTC. The whole variable domain, filled in from reference TRBV7-2 and TRBJ2-7, reads GAGVSQSPSNKVTEKGKDVELRCDPISGHTALYWYRQSLGQGLEFLIYFQGNSAPDKSGLPSDRFSAERTGGSVSTLTIQRTQQEDSAVYLCASSLVSGGSTYEQYFGPGTRLTVT.

This clonotype was picked up a small number of times. The chain links TRBV29-1 to TRBJ1-3, with D tentatively TRBD1 (5 bases). Germline V gene lookup returns CDR1 SQVTM and CDR2 ANQGSEA. CDR3 length: 12 amino acids. Trimming took off 4 bases at V and 4 bases at J, with 8 bases between the two ends. CDR3 loop: CSVVGTGNTIYF. The CDR3 DNA reads as TGCAGCGTTGTGGGGACCGGAAACACCATATATTTT.

This clonotype was detected a few times. The chain couples TRBV7-9 to TRBJ1-2, with 9 bases lining up with TRBD1. The CDR3 loop spans 16 amino acids. V lost 1 base to trimming and J lost 2 bases; unmatched junction nucleotides: 5. CDR1 SEHNR and CDR2 FQNEAQ come from the germline V gene (reference sequence). CDR3 sequence (DNA): TGTGCCAGCAGCTTAGTAGGGACAGGGTGGAACTATGGCTACACCTTC. It encodes CASSLVGTGWNYGYTF.

V gene TRBV28 combines with J gene TRBJ1-5; D is unresolved. CDR1 is MDHEN, CDR2 SYDVKM, per germline. V lost 2 bases and J lost 4, with 9 bases in between. This CDR3 region has 14 residues. The CDR3 DNA sequence: TGTGCCAGCAGTTTAATGCCCCTTAATCAGCCCCAGCATTTT. Protein: CASSLMPLNQPQHF.

V gene TRBV12-3 or TRBV12-4 combines with J gene TRBJ2-3, with TRBD2 as a possible D gene (7 bases). V was trimmed by 4 bases and J by 3 bases, leaving 11 bases between them. The CDR3 totals 14 residues. This chain's CDR3 is CASSWGGATDTQYF. The CDR3 region has the DNA TGTGCCAGCAGTTGGGGGGGGGCGACAGATACGCAGTATTTT.

The J gene is TRBJ1-2, the V gene TRBV15, with D possibly being TRBD1 (6 bases). Germline lookup yields CDR1 LNHNV and CDR2 YYDKDF (reference sequence). This CDR3 has 16 amino acids. The ends were cut back, 8 bases at V and 5 bases at J, with 24 bases in the middle. The CDR3 DNA reads as TGTGCCACCTCCGTCGGGGCAGGGGACTTGGGGTATGGCTACACCTTC. It translates to CATSVGAGDLGYGYTF.

This clonotype was seen more than once but under ten times. This rearrangement joins TRBV10-3 to TRBJ2-1; 7 bases line up with TRBD2. The CDR3 consists of 14 residues. Unmatched junction bases numbered 1, after V lost 2 bases and J lost 3 bases. Germline-derived CDR1 and CDR2 are ENHRY and SYGVKD. The CDR3, as DNA: TGTGCCATCAGTGAGACTAGCGTCTACAATGAGCAGTTCTTC. Its protein product is CAISETSVYNEQFF.

This chain uses TRBV4-1 with TRBJ1-1; D is possibly TRBD1 (5 bases). Trimming stripped 4 bases from V and 1 base from J, with 16 bases between. Germline V gene lookup returns CDR1 MGHRA and CDR2 YSYEKL. This CDR3 has 16 residues. This CDR3 is CASSLLFRDGNTEAFF. Written as DNA, the CDR3 is TGCGCCAGCAGCCTACTCTTCCGGGACGGGAACACTGAAGCTTTCTTT.

This clonotype was seen many times. J is TRBJ2-4 and V is TRBV4-2; D gene ambiguous. The germline V gene has CDR1 LGHNA and CDR2 YNFKEQ. Between the trimmed V and J ends, which lost 0 bases and 8 bases, there was a span of 8 bases. CDR3 length: 13 residues. CDR3 nucleotide sequence: TGTGCCAGCAGCCAAGAACATGCAGACATTCAGTACTTC. Protein product: CASSQEHADIQYF.

This clonotype came up a few times. The chain joins TRBV4-1 to TRBJ1-2; 7 bases are shared with TRBD1. This CDR3 contains 18 residues. With 2 bases clipped from V and 4 bases from J, the junction kept 16 bases outside the gene matches. CDR1 and CDR2 (germline): MGHRA, YSYEKL. The CDR3 loop reads CASSQFPRLGGQGYGYTF. The CDR3 nucleotides read TGCGCCAGCAGCCAATTCCCGCGGTTAGGGGGCCAAGGCTATGGCTACACCTTC.

This clonotype was counted only a few times. The chain carries TRBV6-5 and TRBJ2-1; 9 positions match TRBD1. V shed 5 bases and J 5 bases; nucleotides not matched to a gene: 7. Germline CDR1 reads MNHEY; CDR2 reads SVGAGI. This CDR3 has 15 residues. CDR3 region: CASSTPRTGDNEQFF. The CDR3 coding sequence is TGTGCCAGCAGTACGCCTCGGACAGGGGACAATGAGCAGTTCTTC.

A word on this clonotype: Possible read error: a much larger clone is one base away. J is TRBJ2-1 and V is TRBV12-3 or TRBV12-4, with 9 bases fitting TRBD2. The J segment lost 7 bases and the V segment lost 3 bases, leaving 4 bases of the junction unmatched. This CDR3 spans 14 amino acids. CDR3 nucleotide sequence: TGTGCCAGCAGTTTTTGGCGGGGGGGTAATGAGCAGTTCTTC. Translated, it gives CASSFWRGGNEQFF.

The chain carries TRBV20-1 and TRBJ1-2; a possible D gene is TRBD1 (6 bases). V was trimmed by 3 bases and J by 7 bases, leaving 12 bases between them. The CDR3 consists of 12 residues. CDR1 DFQATT and CDR2 SNEGSKA come from the germline V gene (reference sequence). The CDR3: CSASPYRVGYTF. The CDR3 DNA sequence: TGCAGTGCTAGTCCTTACAGGGTTGGCTACACCTTC.

The J gene is TRBJ2-1, the V gene TRBV6-2 or TRBV6-3; 11 nucleotides line up with TRBD2. This CDR3 has 13 residues. V lost 4 bases to trimming and J lost 11 bases; unmatched junction nucleotides: 4. Germline V gives CDR1 MNHEY, CDR2 SVGEGT. For the CDR3, the DNA is TGTGCCAGCAGTTTAGGGACTAGCGGAAAGCAGTTCTTC. Protein: CASSLGTSGKQFF.

This clonotype was observed once. The chain couples TRBV5-1 to TRBJ2-7; D perhaps matches TRBD1 (5 bases). The CDR3 runs to 13 residues. Deletions cut 3 bases from V and 7 bases from J, with 14 bases between. Germline V gene sequence: CDR1 SGHRS, CDR2 YFSETQ. As DNA, the CDR3 is TGCGCCAGCAGCTCGCCAGGGTACAATGAGCAGTACTTC. Amino acids: CASSSPGYNEQYF.

This clonotype was seen at least ten times. The V and J genes are TRBV18 and TRBJ1-2, with TRBD1 as a possible D gene (5 bases). Trimming removed 3 bases from V and 4 bases from J, with 9 bases in between. The CDR3 length is 13 residues. Germline CDR1 reads KGHSH; CDR2 reads LQKENI. CDR3 sequence: CASSPRTGYGYTF. The CDR3 nucleotides read TGTGCCAGCTCACCGCGCACAGGCTATGGCTACACCTTC. The variable domain in full, completed from reference TRBV18 and TRBJ1-2, reads NAGVMQNPRHLVRRRGQEARLRCSPMKGHSHVYWYRQLPEEGLKFMVYLQKENIIDESGMPKERFSAEFPKEGPSILRIQQVVRGDSAAYFCASSPRTGYGYTFGSGTRLTVV.

The V call is TRBV12-3 or TRBV12-4, the J call TRBJ2-7; D remains ambiguous. V was cut by 5 bases and J by 0 bases, with 17 bases left in between. The CDR3 runs 16 residues. CDR3 loop: CASSLQDVIHSYEQYF. CDR3 nucleotide sequence: TGTGCCAGCAGTCTTCAGGACGTAATTCACTCCTACGAGCAGTACTTC.

Only a few counts were recorded for this clonotype. The chain is built from TRBV27 and TRBJ1-1; weak D call: TRBD1 (5 bases). CDR1 and CDR2 from the germline V gene are MNHEY and SMNVEV (reference sequence). CDR3 size: 14 residues. V was clipped by 6 bases and J by 7 bases, with 18 bases between them. CDR3: CASSLEGTRSEAFF. For the CDR3, the DNA is TGTGCCAGCAGCCTAGAAGGGACGCGGAGTGAAGCTTTCTTT.

The chain employs TRBV5-1 and TRBJ1-1; 7 bases align to TRBD1. The J segment lost 4 bases and the V segment lost 3 bases, leaving 6 bases of the junction unmatched. The CDR3 length is 14 residues. Germline lookup yields CDR1 SGHRS and CDR2 YFSETQ. The DNA for the CDR3 is TGCGCCAGCAGCTCGCAGACAGGGACCACTGAAGCTTTCTTT. It translates to CASSSQTGTTEAFF.

The chain couples TRBV20-1 to TRBJ1-1; a possible D gene is TRBD1 (5 bases). The V and J ends lost 1 base and 10 bases respectively, with 16 bases between them. This CDR3 spans 13 amino acids. The germline CDR1 and CDR2 sequences are DFQATT and SNEGSKA (reference sequence). This chain's CDR3 is CSARGGDLSGAFF. The CDR3 DNA reads TGCAGTGCTAGAGGGGGGGACCTCTCGGGAGCTTTCTTT.

V is TRBV20-1 and J is TRBJ2-5, with D uncertain. Germline values: CDR1 DFQATT, CDR2 SNEGSKA (reference sequence). This CDR3 has 13 residues. V shed 4 bases and J shed 0 bases, with 9 bases lying between them. The CDR3 here is CSATGPYQETQYF. CDR3 DNA: TGCAGTGCTACCGGGCCGTACCAAGAGACCCAGTACTTC.

The chain joins TRBV6-1 to TRBJ2-4; no definite D call. The V gene's germline CDR1 is MNHNS and CDR2 SASEGT. The CDR3 totals 15 residues. Trimming took off 3 bases at V and 6 bases at J, with 15 bases between the two ends. In DNA form, the CDR3 reads TGTGCCAGCAGTGAGGTTATACCGGCCGTAAACATTCAGTACTTC. Its translation is CASSEVIPAVNIQYF.

In this sample, this clonotype turned up a few times. This rearrangement joins TRBV5-4 to TRBJ1-2, with 8 nucleotides matching TRBD1. This CDR3 region has 16 residues. The trim removed 4 bases at V and 4 bases at J, leaving 12 bases unmatched. Germline V lookup: CDR1 SGHNT, CDR2 YYREEE (reference sequence). CDR3 DNA sequence: TGTGCCAGCAGCACAGGCGACAGGGGAATAGCCTATGGCTACACCTTC. It translates to CASSTGDRGIAYGYTF.

The genes are TRBV20-1 and TRBJ2-1; 7 nucleotides match TRBD2. The CDR3 loop spans 14 amino acids. CDR1 and CDR2 from the germline V gene are DFQATT and SNEGSKA (reference sequence). J gave up 4 bases and V 4 bases, and 7 bases lay outside the gene matches. The CDR3 here is CSANKAGIYNEQFF. CDR3 in DNA: TGCAGTGCTAACAAAGCGGGAATTTACAATGAGCAGTTCTTC.

The chain links TRBV20-1 to TRBJ1-5; 7 positions agree with TRBD1. The V gene end was trimmed by 7 bases and the J gene end by 6 bases; junction bases not matched to a gene: 12. This CDR3 has 14 amino acids. Per the germline V gene, CDR1 is DFQATT and CDR2 is SNEGSKA (reference sequence). The chain's CDR3 is CSVISDRAGQPQHF. For the CDR3, the DNA is TGCAGTGTCATATCCGACAGGGCTGGTCAGCCCCAGCATTTT.

The chain uses TRBV7-4 and TRBJ2-2; 7 bases map to TRBD2. The CDR3 is 18 residues long. The germline V gene has CDR1 SGHVT and CDR2 SQSDAQ. V dropped 0 bases and J dropped 0; count of bases not matched to a gene: 7. CDR3 sequence (DNA): TGTGCCAGCAGCTTAGCGTCGGGGACTAACTCGAACACCGGGGAGCTGTTTTTT. This translates into CASSLASGTNSNTGELFF. Drawing the rest from reference TRBV7-4 and TRBJ2-2, the complete variable domain is GAGVSQSPRYKVAKRGRDVALRCDSISGHVTLYWYRQTLGQGSEVLTYSQSDAQRDKSGRPSGRFSAERPERSVSTLKIQRTEQGDSAVYLCASSLASGTNSNTGELFFGEGSRLTVL.